The 19 T cell receptor beta chains reported below all come from one sample, sequenced in a study of breast tumors, draining lymph nodes, adjacent tissues. TCRdb fed the multiplex PCR reads into MiXCR, producing one record per CDR3 protein. The data hold roughly 11,000 distinct CDR3 sequences, with roughly 53% observed a single time. Sample: breast tumor tissue. These receptor sequences come from a female donor with breast cancer. Some clones in this sample may be carry-over from other donors' samples.

The chain links TRBV20-1 to TRBJ2-7; the D is unclear. Looked up from germline, CDR1 is DFQATT and CDR2 is SNEGSKA (reference sequence). V shed 3 bases and J shed 0 bases, with 9 bases lying between them. This CDR3 contains 13 residues. In DNA, the CDR3 is TGCAGTGCTAGCGGCCCAAACTCCTACGAGCAGTACTTC. Residues: CSASGPNSYEQYF.

The chain combines TRBV5-1 with TRBJ1-4, with D possibly TRBD1 on 6 matching bases. Germline V lookup: CDR1 SGHRS, CDR2 YFSETQ. The V and J ends lost 4 bases and 4 bases respectively, with 14 bases between them. The CDR3 length is 15 residues. CDR3 in DNA: TGCGCCAGCAGCAACCGAGGACAGATTAATGAAAAACTGTTTTTT. It is translated as CASSNRGQINEKLFF.

The chain recombines TRBV12-3 or TRBV12-4 with TRBJ2-5; 11 bases are a match to TRBD2. Trimming removed 4 bases from V and 1 base from J; junction bases left unmatched: 2. This CDR3 comprises 15 residues. For the CDR3, the DNA is TGTGCCAGCAGTTATAGCGGGGGGGCCCAAGAGACCCAGTACTTC. It translates to CASSYSGGAQETQYF.

The chain uses TRBV6-1 and TRBJ1-4, with unresolved D. With 7 bases removed from V and 5 bases from J, the gap between germline ends came to 11 bases. CDR3 length: 13 amino acids. Germline CDR1 reads MNHNS; CDR2 reads SASEGT. CDR3 in DNA: TGTGCCAGCACCGACATGGAGAATGAAAAACTGTTTTTT. Residues: CASTDMENEKLFF.

This chain links TRBV18 with TRBJ2-7; D remains unclear. Looked up from germline, CDR1 is KGHSH and CDR2 is LQKENI. The CDR3 is made up of 14 amino acids. V dropped 2 bases and J dropped 4 bases, with 12 bases sitting between them. Here the CDR3 reads CASSPDRQTYEQYF. In DNA, the CDR3 is TGTGCCAGCTCACCAGATCGGCAGACATACGAGCAGTACTTC. The whole variable domain, remainder taken from reference TRBV18 and TRBJ2-7, is NAGVMQNPRHLVRRRGQEARLRCSPMKGHSHVYWYRQLPEEGLKFMVYLQKENIIDESGMPKERFSAEFPKEGPSILRIQQVVRGDSAAYFCASSPDRQTYEQYFGPGTRLTVT.

This clonotype was counted between two and nine times. The rearrangement joins TRBV6-5 to TRBJ2-5, with 8 nucleotides matching TRBD1. This CDR3 has 15 residues. V lost 2 bases, J lost 5 bases, and 7 bases stayed unmatched. In germline, CDR1 is MNHEY, CDR2 SVGAGI. In DNA, the CDR3 is TGTGCCAGCAGTTACGGGACAGGAAGAGCGGAGACCCAGTACTTC. This translates into CASSYGTGRAETQYF.

With regard to this clonotype: Because the CDR3's place on the DNA is in doubt, the DNA is left out and the CDR3 is given as listed by TCRdb. This rearrangement joins TRBV4-1 to TRBJ2-3; the table's D call, TRBD1, has no DNA check behind it. The CDR3 has 22 amino acids, counting both end residues. Germline CDR1 reads MGHRA; CDR2 reads YSYEKL. CDR3: CDSSIYLCSVEDLDSRTDTQYF.

The chain recombines TRBV5-1 with TRBJ2-2; D unclear. V lost 5 bases and J lost 0, with 11 bases in between. The CDR3 consists of 15 residues. The germline gives CDR1 SGHRS, CDR2 YFSETQ. This CDR3 reads CASRLDGTNTGELFF. CDR3 DNA sequence: TGCGCCAGCAGACTGGACGGAACGAACACCGGGGAGCTGTTTTTT.

The chain uses TRBV15 and TRBJ2-1; 11 bases match TRBD2. Germline-derived CDR1 and CDR2 are LNHNV and YYDKDF (reference sequence). This CDR3 is 14 amino acids long. V lost 0 bases, J lost 13 bases, and 5 bases stayed unmatched. The CDR3 loop reads CATSRDVAGGPQFF. The CDR3, as DNA: TGTGCCACCAGCAGAGATGTAGCGGGGGGGCCTCAGTTCTTC.

By share of the sample, this clonotype is medium-sized. J is TRBJ1-6 and V is TRBV30; D is unresolved. This CDR3 is built from 13 residues. Between the trimmed V and J ends, which lost 5 bases and 10 bases, there was a span of 15 bases. Looked up from germline, CDR1 is GTSNPN and CDR2 is SVGIG (reference sequence). This CDR3 is CAWVEVGRSPLHF. CDR3 coding DNA: TGTGCCTGGGTAGAAGTAGGCAGATCACCCCTCCACTTT.

Turning to this clonotype: The junction departs from germline at one end; a sequencing error may be responsible. The chain recombines TRBV9 with TRBJ2-2; tentative D call: TRBD1 (6 bases). Germline lookup yields CDR1 SGDLS and CDR2 YYNGEE. This CDR3 contains 17 residues. The CDR3 here is CASSVRLHTGNTGELLF. For the CDR3, the DNA is TGTGCCAGCAGCGTACGACTCCACACAGGGAACACCGGGGAGCTGCTTTTT.

The CDR3 DNA sequence: TGTGCCAGTAGTATTCAGGGCTCCTACAATGAGCAGTTCTTC. Translation gives CASSIQGSYNEQFF. The gene calls are TRBV19 and TRBJ2-1, with TRBD1 as a possible D gene (5 bases). Germline CDR1 reads LNHDA; CDR2 reads SQIVND (reference sequence). The V end was cut by 3 bases, the J end by 0 bases, with 6 bases between. The CDR3 runs to 14 residues.

The chain is built from TRBV7-2 and TRBJ2-7, with D tentatively TRBD2 (7 bases). The V end was cut by 5 bases, the J end by 3 bases, with 11 bases between. CDR3 length: 13 amino acids. Germline loops: CDR1 SGHTA, CDR2 FQGNSA. The CDR3 DNA reads TGTGCCAGCAGCAGCGGGACAAGCTACGAGCAGTACTTC. Amino acid sequence: CASSSGTSYEQYF.

Only a few counts were recorded for this clonotype. The chain is built from TRBV20-1 and TRBJ2-1; 9 bases align to TRBD2. This CDR3 contains 16 residues. V trimming: 0 bases; J trimming: 7 bases; junction bases outside the gene matches: 10. CDR1 is DFQATT, CDR2 SNEGSKA, per germline (reference sequence). The CDR3 sequence: CSARDLVAGALNEQFF. The CDR3, as DNA: TGCAGTGCTAGAGATCTGGTAGCGGGAGCGTTAAATGAGCAGTTCTTC.

V is TRBV15 and J is TRBJ1-5; TRBD1 agrees at 7 bases. With V trimmed by 1 base and J by 2 bases, 2 bases remained unmatched. Germline V gives CDR1 LNHNV, CDR2 YYDKDF (reference sequence). CDR3 size: 15 residues. The CDR3: CATSRGTGGNQPQHF. For the CDR3, the DNA is TGTGCCACCAGCAGAGGTACAGGGGGCAATCAGCCCCAGCATTTT. Variable domain in full (rest from reference TRBV15 and TRBJ1-5): DAMVIQNPRYQVTQFGKPVTLSCSQTLNHNVMYWYQQKSSQAPKLLFHYYDKDFNNEADTPDNFQSRRPNTSFCFLDIRSPGLGDTAMYLCATSRGTGGNQPQHFGDGTRLSIL.

Note on this clonotype: One end of the junction varies from germline; a read error may be responsible. V is TRBV4-1 and J is TRBJ1-4; a weak D match, TRBD1 (6 bases). CDR3 length: 17 residues. CDR1 is MGHRA and CDR2 is YSYEKL in the germline V gene. The CDR3 coding sequence is TGCGCCAGCAGCCGGACAGCTAGATGGGGCCTTAATGAAAAACTGCTTTTT. Amino acids: CASSRTARWGLNEKLLF.

The J gene is TRBJ2-7, the V gene TRBV14, with D perhaps matching TRBD2 (6 bases). CDR3 length: 12 amino acids. Germline V gives CDR1 SGHDN, CDR2 FVKESK. Trimming took off 2 bases at V and 6 bases at J, with 8 bases between the two ends. For the CDR3, the DNA is TGTGCCAGCAGCCAATGGGGAGGCGAGCAGTACTTC. It translates to CASSQWGGEQYF.

A note on this clonotype: At one of its ends the junction is not consistent with the germline gene, which may arise from a read error. V and J are TRBV7-3 and TRBJ2-2; the D gene could be TRBD1 or TRBD2 (5 bases each). Germline loops: CDR1 SGHTA, CDR2 FQGTGA. The CDR3 is made up of 16 amino acids. The CDR3 DNA reads as TGCGCCAGCGGCTTAGGGACGGAACGACCTACCGGGGAGTTGTTTTTT. Its protein product is CASGLGTERPTGELFF.

About this clonotype: Germline is not matched at one junction end, which may reflect a read error. The rearrangement links TRBV7-3 to TRBJ2-1; D is unclear. The CDR3 is made up of 13 amino acids. Germline V gene lookup returns CDR1 SGHTA and CDR2 FQGTGA. The CDR3 is CTSNQSVTHNPFF. The CDR3 DNA reads TGTACCAGCAACCAGTCGGTAACACATAATCCGTTCTTC.